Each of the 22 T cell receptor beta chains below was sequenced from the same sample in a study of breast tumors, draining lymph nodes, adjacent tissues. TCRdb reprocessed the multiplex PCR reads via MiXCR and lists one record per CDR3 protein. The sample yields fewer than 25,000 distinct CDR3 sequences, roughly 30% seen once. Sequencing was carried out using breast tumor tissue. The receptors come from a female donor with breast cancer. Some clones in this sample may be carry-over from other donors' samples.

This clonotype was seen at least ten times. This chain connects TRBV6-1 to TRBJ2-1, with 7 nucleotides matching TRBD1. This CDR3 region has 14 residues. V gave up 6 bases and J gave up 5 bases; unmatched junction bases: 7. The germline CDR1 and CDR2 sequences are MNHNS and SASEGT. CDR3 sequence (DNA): TGTGCCAGCAGCCGGGACAGCCTAAACAATGAGCAGTTCTTC. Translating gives CASSRDSLNNEQFF.

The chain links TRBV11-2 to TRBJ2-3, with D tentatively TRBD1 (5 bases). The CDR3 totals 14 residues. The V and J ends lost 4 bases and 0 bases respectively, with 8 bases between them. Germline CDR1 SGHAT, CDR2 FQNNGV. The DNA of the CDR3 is TGTGCCAGCAGCTCCGCAGGGAGCACAGATACGCAGTATTTT. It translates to CASSSAGSTDTQYF.

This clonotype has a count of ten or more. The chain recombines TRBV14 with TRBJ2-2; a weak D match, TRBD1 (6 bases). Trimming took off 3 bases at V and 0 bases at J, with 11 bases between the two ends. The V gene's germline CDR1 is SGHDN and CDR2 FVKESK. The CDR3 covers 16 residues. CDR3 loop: CASSHTGTSNTGELFF. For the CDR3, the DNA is TGTGCCAGCAGCCACACAGGGACATCGAACACCGGGGAGCTGTTTTTT.

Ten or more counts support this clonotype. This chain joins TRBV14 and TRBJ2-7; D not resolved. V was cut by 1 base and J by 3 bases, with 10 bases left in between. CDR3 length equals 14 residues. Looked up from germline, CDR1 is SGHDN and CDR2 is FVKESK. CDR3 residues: CASSQGRTFYEQYF. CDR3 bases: TGTGCCAGCAGCCAAGGACGGACCTTCTACGAGCAGTACTTC.

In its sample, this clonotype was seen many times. CDR3 nucleotide sequence: TGTGCCAGCAGCAAAGAGGGGTATGAGCAGTTCTTC. Translation gives CASSKEGYEQFF. V and J are TRBV2 and TRBJ2-1; D may match TRBD1 or TRBD2 (5 bases each). The CDR3 is made up of 12 amino acids. V was pared by 6 bases and J by 8 bases, with 11 bases between. The V gene's germline CDR1 is SNHLY and CDR2 FYNNEI.

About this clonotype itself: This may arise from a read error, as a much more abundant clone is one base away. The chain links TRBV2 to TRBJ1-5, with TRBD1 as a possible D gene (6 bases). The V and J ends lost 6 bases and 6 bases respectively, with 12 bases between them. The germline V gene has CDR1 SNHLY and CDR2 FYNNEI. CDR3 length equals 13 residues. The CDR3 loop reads CASREGGSQPQHF. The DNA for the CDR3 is TGTGCCAGCAGGGAGGGGGGGAGTCAGCCCCAGCATTTT.

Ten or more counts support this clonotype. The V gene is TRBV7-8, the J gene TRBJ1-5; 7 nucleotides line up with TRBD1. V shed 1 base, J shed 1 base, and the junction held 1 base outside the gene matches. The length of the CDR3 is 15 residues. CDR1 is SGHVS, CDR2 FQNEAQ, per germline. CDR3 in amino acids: CASSLGQGSNQPQHF. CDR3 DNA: TGTGCCAGCAGCTTAGGACAGGGAAGCAATCAGCCCCAGCATTTT.

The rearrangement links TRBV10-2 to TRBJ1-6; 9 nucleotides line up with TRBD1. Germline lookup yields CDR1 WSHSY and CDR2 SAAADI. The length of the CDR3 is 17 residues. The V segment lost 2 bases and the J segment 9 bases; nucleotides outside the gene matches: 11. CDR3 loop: CASSERGVGQGSSPLHF. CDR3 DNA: TGCGCCAGCAGTGAGAGAGGGGTGGGACAGGGATCTTCACCCCTCCACTTT.

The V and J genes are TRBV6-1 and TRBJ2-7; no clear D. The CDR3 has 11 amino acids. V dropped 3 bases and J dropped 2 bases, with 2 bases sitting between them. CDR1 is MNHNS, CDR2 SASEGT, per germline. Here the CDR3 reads CASSEAYEQYF. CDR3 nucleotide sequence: TGTGCCAGCAGTGAGGCCTACGAGCAGTACTTC.

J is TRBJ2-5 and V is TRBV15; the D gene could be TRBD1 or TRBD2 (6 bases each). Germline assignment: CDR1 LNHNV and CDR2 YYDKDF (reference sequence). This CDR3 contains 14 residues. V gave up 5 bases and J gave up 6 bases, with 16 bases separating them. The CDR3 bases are TGTGCCACCAGCCGCCGGGGGCAGGGAAAGACCCAGTACTTC. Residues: CATSRRGQGKTQYF.

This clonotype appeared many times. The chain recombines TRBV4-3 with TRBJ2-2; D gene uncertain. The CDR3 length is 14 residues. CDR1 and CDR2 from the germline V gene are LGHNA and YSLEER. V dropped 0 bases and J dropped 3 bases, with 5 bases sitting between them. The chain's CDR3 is CASSQDTYTGELFF. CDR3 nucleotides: TGCGCCAGCAGCCAAGATACGTACACCGGGGAGCTGTTTTTT.

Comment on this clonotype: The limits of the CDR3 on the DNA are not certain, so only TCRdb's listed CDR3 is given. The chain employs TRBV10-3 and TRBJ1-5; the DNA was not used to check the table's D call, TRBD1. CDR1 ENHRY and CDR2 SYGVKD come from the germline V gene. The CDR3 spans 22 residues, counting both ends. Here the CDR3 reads CAISETGAKLEKLFFGSGTQHF.

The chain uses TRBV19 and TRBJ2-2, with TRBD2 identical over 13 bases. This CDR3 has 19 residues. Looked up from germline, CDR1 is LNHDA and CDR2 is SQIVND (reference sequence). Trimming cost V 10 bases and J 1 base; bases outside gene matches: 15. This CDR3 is CATLHRLAGGRENTGELFF. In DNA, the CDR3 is TGTGCCACTCTTCATCGACTAGCGGGAGGACGCGAGAACACCGGGGAGCTGTTTTTT.

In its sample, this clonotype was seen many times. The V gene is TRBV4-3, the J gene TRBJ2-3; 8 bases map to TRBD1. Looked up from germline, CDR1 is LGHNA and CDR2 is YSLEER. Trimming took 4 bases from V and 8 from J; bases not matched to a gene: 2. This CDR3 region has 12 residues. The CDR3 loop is CASSRTGGTQYF. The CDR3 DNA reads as TGCGCCAGCAGCCGCACAGGGGGTACGCAGTATTTT.

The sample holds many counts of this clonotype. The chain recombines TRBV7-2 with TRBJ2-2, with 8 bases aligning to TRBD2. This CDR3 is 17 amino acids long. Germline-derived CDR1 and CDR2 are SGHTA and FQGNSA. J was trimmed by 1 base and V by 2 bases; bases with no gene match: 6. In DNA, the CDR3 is TGTGCCAGCAGCTTACGCCCTAGCGGGCGGAACACCGGGGAGCTGTTTTTT. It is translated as CASSLRPSGRNTGELFF.

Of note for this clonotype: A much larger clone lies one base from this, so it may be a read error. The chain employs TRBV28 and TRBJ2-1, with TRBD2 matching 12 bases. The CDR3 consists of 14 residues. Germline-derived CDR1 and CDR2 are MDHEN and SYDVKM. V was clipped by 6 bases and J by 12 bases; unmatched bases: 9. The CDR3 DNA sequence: TGTGCCAGCAGCCTGGGGACTAGCGGGTGGGGGCAGTTCTTC. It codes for CASSLGTSGWGQFF.

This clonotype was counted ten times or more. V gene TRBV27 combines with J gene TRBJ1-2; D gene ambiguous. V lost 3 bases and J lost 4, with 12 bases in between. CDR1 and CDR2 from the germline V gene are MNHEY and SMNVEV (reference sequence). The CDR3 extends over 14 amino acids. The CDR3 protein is CASSFSKSVYGYTF. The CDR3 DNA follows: TGTGCCAGCAGTTTTTCAAAGTCTGTCTATGGCTACACCTTC.

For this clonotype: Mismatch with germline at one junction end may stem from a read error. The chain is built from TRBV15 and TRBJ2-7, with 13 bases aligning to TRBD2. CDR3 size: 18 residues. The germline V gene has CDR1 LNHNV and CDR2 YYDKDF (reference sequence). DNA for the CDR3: TGTGCCACCACCCTTCCGGGGGGGGGGAGACTAGCGGGAGGAGTCGAGCACTTC. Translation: CATTLPGGGRLAGGVEHF.

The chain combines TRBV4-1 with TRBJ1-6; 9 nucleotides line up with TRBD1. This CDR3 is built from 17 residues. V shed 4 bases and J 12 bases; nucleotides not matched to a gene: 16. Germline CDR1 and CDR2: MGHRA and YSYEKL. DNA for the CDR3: TGCGCCAGCAGCCCCCAACAGGGGGCGCAGCCGTATTTACCCCTCCACTTT. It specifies CASSPQQGAQPYLPLHF.

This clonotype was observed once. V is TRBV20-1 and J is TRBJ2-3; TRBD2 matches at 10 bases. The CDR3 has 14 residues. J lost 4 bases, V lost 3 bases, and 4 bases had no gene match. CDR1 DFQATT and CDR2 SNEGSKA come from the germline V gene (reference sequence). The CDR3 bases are TGCAGTGCTAGCACTAGCGGGGACTCAGATACGCAGTATTTT. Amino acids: CSASTSGDSDTQYF.

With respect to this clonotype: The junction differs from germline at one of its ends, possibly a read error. CDR3 sequence reads: CASSLGLLGSEQFF. Here the CDR3 DNA reads TGTGCTAGCAGCTTAGGGTTATTGGGTAGTGAGCAGTTCTTC. The chain carries TRBV7-2 and TRBJ2-1; D is undetermined. This CDR3 has 14 amino acids. CDR1 and CDR2 (germline): SGHTA, FQGNSA.

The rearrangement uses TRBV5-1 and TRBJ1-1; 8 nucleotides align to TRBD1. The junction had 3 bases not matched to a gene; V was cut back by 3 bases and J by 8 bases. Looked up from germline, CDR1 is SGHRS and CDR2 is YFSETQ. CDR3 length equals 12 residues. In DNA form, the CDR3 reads TGCGCCAGCAGCTCAGGACAGGGAGAAGCTTTCTTT. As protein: CASSSGQGEAFF.